The rows below give T cell receptor beta chains drawn from one sample of a study of cytomegalovirus exposure and HLA in healthy donors. Clones were sequenced by immunoSEQ multiplex PCR, and TCRdb holds only the in-frame ones, with some missing. Of some 210,000 clones listed, roughly 84% are singletons. Sequencing was performed on PBMCs. Receptor source: a woman aged 18 to 35 in good health and CMV-seropositive. CDR3s include the opening cysteine and the closing phenylalanine or tryptophan. Each record gives: clone size, J gene, V gene, D gene, CDR3 DNA, CDR3 protein. A D gene is named only where the DNA matches it firmly. The listing skips clone size in some rows; elsewhere it reads once, few, many or a size class.

.,TRBJ1-3,TRBV12-5,.,TGTGCTAGTGGTTTGGTATTGGCGGGGAGGGCCTCTGGAAACACCATATATTTT,CASGLVLAGRASGNTIYF
.,TRBJ2-2,TRBV2,.,TGTGCCAGCAGTGCGACAGAGACCGGGGAGCTGTTTTTT,CASSATETGELFF
.,TRBJ2-5,TRBV6-5,TRBD2,TGTGCCAGCAGTTCGGTCCGTAGCGGGAGAGCGGAGACCCAGTACTTC,CASSSVRSGRAETQYF
.,TRBJ1-2,TRBV7-9,TRBD1,TGTGCCAGCAGCCAAAGAACCAGTAAGACAGGGGCGAGCTATGGCTACACCTTC,CASSQRTSKTGASYGYTF
.,TRBJ1-1,TRBV28,.,TGTGCCAGCAGTGGAGGGGCTACTGAAGCTTTCTTT,CASSGGATEAFF
.,TRBJ1-1,TRBV5-8,.,TGTGCCAGCAACGGACTGGTTGACACTGAAGCTTTCTTT,CASNGLVDTEAFF
.,TRBJ1-2,TRBV12-5,.,TGTGCTAGTGGTTTGGCTGACTATGGCTACACCTTC,CASGLADYGYTF
.,TRBJ2-1,TRBV5-4,TRBD1,TGTGCCAGCAGCTCGACAGGGGCCGGCTACAATGAGCAGTTCTTC,CASSSTGAGYNEQFF
.,TRBJ2-5,TRBV27,.,TGTGCCAGCCGACAGGTTTCAAGAGAAACCCAGTACTTC,CASRQVSRETQYF
.,TRBJ2-3,TRBV18,TRBD1,TGTGCCAGCTCACCCGCGGACAGGGGGAGTGGAGATACGCAGTATTTT,CASSPADRGSGDTQYF
.,TRBJ2-7,TRBV19,.,TGTGCCAGTAGTATTTTTTTCGGTCGTTACGAGCAGTACTTC,CASSIFFGRYEQYF
.,TRBJ1-2,TRBV9,TRBD1,TGTGCCAGCAGTCCGGGACAGGGGGCCTATGGCTACACCTTC,CASSPGQGAYGYTF
.,TRBJ2-7,TRBV14,TRBD1,TGTGCCAGCAGCCCGTCCTCCGGGACAGGGTTCGGTGAGCAGTACTTC,CASSPSSGTGFGEQYF
.,TRBJ2-7,TRBV5-8,TRBD2,TGTGCCAGCTCACTAGCGGGAGTTTCCGAGCAGTACTTC,CASSLAGVSEQYF
few,TRBJ2-1,TRBV13,.,TGTGCCAGCAGCTCAACCTCCGTGGGGCACAATGAGCAGTTCTTC,CASSSTSVGHNEQFF
.,TRBJ2-1,TRBV7-6,TRBD2,TGTGCCAGCAGCTTGGACGGACCGGGACTAACGAATGAGCAGTTCTTC,CASSLDGPGLTNEQFF
.,TRBJ2-5,TRBV6-5,TRBD2,TGTGCCAGCAGTTACAAGGGGACTAGCGGAGAGACCCAGTACTTC,CASSYKGTSGETQYF
.,TRBJ2-1,TRBV2,.,TGTGCCAGCGGGGGGGGCGGGACTTACAATGAGCAGTTCTTC,CASGGGGTYNEQFF
.,TRBJ2-7,TRBV12-5,TRBD2,TGTGCTAGTATAGGACTAGCGGGGCCCTACGAGCAGTACTTC,CASIGLAGPYEQYF
.,TRBJ2-7,TRBV19,TRBD2,TGTGCCAGTAGTATAGCTAGCGGGAGTCCTTACGAGCAGTACTTC,CASSIASGSPYEQYF
.,TRBJ1-1,TRBV5-1,.,TGCGCCAGCAGTTTGCAAGACACATTAAACACTGAAGCTTTCTTT,CASSLQDTLNTEAFF
.,TRBJ2-1,TRBV18,TRBD1,TGTGCCAGCTCACTGGGACAGGGGGCTTCTGGGAATGAGCAGTTCTTC,CASSLGQGASGNEQFF
.,TRBJ2-3,TRBV29-1,TRBD2,TGCAGCGCCGAGGGACTAGCGAGAACAGATACGCAGTATTTT,CSAEGLARTDTQYF
.,TRBJ2-1,TRBV15,.,TGTGCCACCAGCAGACTTCGACAGGAGCAGTTCTTC,CATSRLRQEQFF
once,TRBJ2-3,TRBV6-5,TRBD1,TGTGCCAGCAGTTACGGGGACAGGTCCGACACAGATACGCAGTATTTT,CASSYGDRSDTDTQYF
.,TRBJ2-7,TRBV5-4,TRBD2,TGTGCCAGCAGCTTGGGGGGGCTAGCGGGAGGCTACGAGCAGTACTTC,CASSLGGLAGGYEQYF
.,TRBJ2-2,TRBV27,TRBD1,TGTGCCAGCACCCAAGACAGGGTGGGAACCGGGGAGCTGTTTTTT,CASTQDRVGTGELFF
.,TRBJ2-1,TRBV18,TRBD2,TGTGCCAGCAAGAATATTATAGCGGGAGCCGTCAATGAGCAGTTCTTC,CASKNIIAGAVNEQFF
.,TRBJ2-5,TRBV5-1,.,TGCGCCAGCAGCTTGGGTATCGTCCAAGAGACCCAGTACTTC,CASSLGIVQETQYF
.,TRBJ1-2,TRBV19,.,TGTGCCAGTAGTATGGGGCAGGATCATGGCTACACCTTC,CASSMGQDHGYTF
.,TRBJ2-7,TRBV5-1,TRBD2,TGCGCCAGCGGACGGACTAGCGGGACTTCCTACGAGCAGTACTTC,CASGRTSGTSYEQYF
.,TRBJ2-2,TRBV15,TRBD2,TGTGCCACCAGCAGAGGGACTAGCGGGACCGTAAACACCGGGGAGCTGTTTTTT,CATSRGTSGTVNTGELFF
.,TRBJ2-1,TRBV6-5,TRBD2,TGTGCCAGCAGTACGACTAGCGGGGCCTACAATGAGCAGTTCTTC,CASSTTSGAYNEQFF
.,TRBJ1-5,TRBV29-1,.,TGCAGCGTTGAAGAACGGGTCCAGAACAATCAGCCCCAGCATTTT,CSVEERVQNNQPQHF
.,TRBJ2-1,TRBV5-4,TRBD2,TGTGCCAGCAGCACTAGCGGATTCTACAATGAGCAGTTCTTC,CASSTSGFYNEQFF
.,TRBJ2-7,TRBV5-1,.,TGCGCCAGCAGCTTCACAGGGTACCGGACCGAGCAGTACTTC,CASSFTGYRTEQYF
.,TRBJ2-3,TRBV10-3,TRBD2,TGTGCCATCAGTGAGGGGACTAGCGGGAGTGCAGATACGCAGTATTTT,CAISEGTSGSADTQYF
.,TRBJ1-2,TRBV6-1,.,TGTGCCAGCGCCTACAGGGAAAGCTATGGCTACACCTTC,CASAYRESYGYTF
.,TRBJ1-1,TRBV7-9,.,TGTGCCAGCAGCCTTATGACGGGAGACGAAGCTTTCTTT,CASSLMTGDEAFF
few,TRBJ1-2,TRBV19,.,TGTGCCAGTAGGGATCCTAGGCAGCGATCCAACTATGGCTACACCTTC,CASRDPRQRSNYGYTF
.,TRBJ2-3,TRBV5-1,TRBD2,TGCGCCAGCAGCTTGGCCGGGAGCGGGAGGGGGGCCGATACGCAGTATTTT,CASSLAGSGRGADTQYF
.,TRBJ1-1,TRBV6-6,TRBD1,TGTGCCAGCAGGGGAGACAGGGAAACTGAAGCTTTCTTT,CASRGDRETEAFF
.,TRBJ1-1,TRBV19,.,TGTGCCAGTAGTTTAAGACGGGGAACGGCTGAAGCTTTCTTT,CASSLRRGTAEAFF
.,TRBJ2-7,TRBV5-1,TRBD1,TGCGCCAGCAGCCTTACGGGGACAGGGGACGAGCAGTACTTC,CASSLTGTGDEQYF
.,TRBJ2-7,TRBV9,.,TGTGCCAGCAGCCCAACAGGCTCCCCCTACGAGCAGTACTTC,CASSPTGSPYEQYF